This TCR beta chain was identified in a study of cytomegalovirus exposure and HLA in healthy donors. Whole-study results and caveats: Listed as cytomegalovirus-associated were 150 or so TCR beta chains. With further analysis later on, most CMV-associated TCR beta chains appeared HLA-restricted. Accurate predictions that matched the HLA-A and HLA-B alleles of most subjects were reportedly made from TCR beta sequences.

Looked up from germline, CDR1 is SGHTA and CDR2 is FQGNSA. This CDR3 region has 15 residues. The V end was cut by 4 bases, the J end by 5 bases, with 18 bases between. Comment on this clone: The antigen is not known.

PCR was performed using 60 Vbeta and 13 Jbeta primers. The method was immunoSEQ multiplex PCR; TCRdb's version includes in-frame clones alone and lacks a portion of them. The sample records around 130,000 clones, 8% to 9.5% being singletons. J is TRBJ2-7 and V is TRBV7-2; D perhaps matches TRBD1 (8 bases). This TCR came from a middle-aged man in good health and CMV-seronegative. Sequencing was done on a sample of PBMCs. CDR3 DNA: TGTGCCAGCAGCTCCAAGCGGGGACAGGTAAACGAGCAGTACTTC. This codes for CASSSKRGQVNEQYF.